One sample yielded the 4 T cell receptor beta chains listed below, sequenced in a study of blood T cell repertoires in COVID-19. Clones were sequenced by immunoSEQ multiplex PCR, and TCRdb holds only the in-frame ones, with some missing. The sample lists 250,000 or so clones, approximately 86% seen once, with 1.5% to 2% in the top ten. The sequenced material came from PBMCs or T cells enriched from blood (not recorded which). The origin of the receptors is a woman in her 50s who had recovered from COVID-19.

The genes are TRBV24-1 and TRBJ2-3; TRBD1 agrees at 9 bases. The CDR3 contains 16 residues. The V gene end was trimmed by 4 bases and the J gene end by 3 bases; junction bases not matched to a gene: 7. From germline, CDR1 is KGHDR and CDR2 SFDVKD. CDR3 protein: CATSDPGQGATDTQYF. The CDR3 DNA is TGTGCCACCAGTGACCCGGGACAGGGCGCTACAGATACGCAGTATTTT.

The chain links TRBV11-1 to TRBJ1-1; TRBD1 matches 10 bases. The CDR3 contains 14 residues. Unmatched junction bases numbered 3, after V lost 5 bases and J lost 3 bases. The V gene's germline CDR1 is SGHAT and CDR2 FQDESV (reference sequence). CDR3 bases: TGTGCCAGCAGCAGCGGACAGGGGGACACTGAAGCTTTCTTT. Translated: CASSSGQGDTEAFF.

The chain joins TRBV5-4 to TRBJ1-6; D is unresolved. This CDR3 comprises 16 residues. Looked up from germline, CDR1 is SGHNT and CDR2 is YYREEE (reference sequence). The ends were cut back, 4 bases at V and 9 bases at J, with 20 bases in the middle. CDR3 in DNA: TGTGCCAGCAGCCGCCAAGGACCGTCGGAGGTTTCACCCCTCCACTTT. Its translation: CASSRQGPSEVSPLHF.

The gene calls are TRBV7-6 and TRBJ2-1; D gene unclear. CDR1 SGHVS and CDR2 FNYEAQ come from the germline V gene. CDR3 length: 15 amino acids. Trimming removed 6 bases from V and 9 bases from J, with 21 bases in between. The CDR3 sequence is CASSSEPILGGEQFF. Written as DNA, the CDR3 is TGTGCCAGCAGTTCCGAGCCGATCCTAGGCGGTGAGCAGTTCTTC.